These T cell receptor beta chains were read from a single sample in a study of T cell responses to AZD1222 COVID-19 vaccine. The assay was immunoSEQ multiplex PCR, and TCRdb's table has in-frame clones only and misses some. The profile shows 120,000 or so clones, about 89% of them singletons. Sequenced here: peripheral blood, sampled 28 days after the second AZD1222 dose. The receptors here all came from an adult who received the AZD1222 COVID-19 vaccine. Both conserved end residues are part of each CDR3. A D gene is named only where the DNA matches it firmly. Rows may omit the clone size; those that give it use once, few, many or a size class.

v_gene	j_gene	d_gene	abundance	CDR3nt	CDR3aa
TRBV5-6	TRBJ2-5	TRBD2	few	TGTGCCAGCAGCTTGTATAGCGGGGGGACCCAAGAGACCCAGTACTTC	CASSLYSGGTQETQYF
TRBV9	TRBJ1-2	TRBD1	-	TGTGCCAGCAGCGTAATGACAGGGGACTCGGCTGGCTACACCTTC	CASSVMTGDSAGYTF
TRBV5-1	TRBJ2-3	-	-	TGCGCCAGCAGCATAGGGACTCCAAAAACAGATACGCAGTATTTT	CASSIGTPKTDTQYF
TRBV10-2	TRBJ1-5	TRBD1	few	TGCGCCAGCAGTACAGGGGGGGGGTCAATATTGGCCCAGCATTTT	CASSTGGGSILAQHF
TRBV5-1	TRBJ2-3	-	-	TGCGCCAGCAGCTTCACCCGGAGGGCCAGGGACGCAGATACGCAGTATTTT	CASSFTRRARDADTQYF
TRBV2	TRBJ2-7	-	-	TGTGCCAGCCTGGCCGAAGGGCCCTACGAGCAGTACTTC	CASLAEGPYEQYF
TRBV3-1/TRBV3-2	TRBJ2-4	-	-	TGTGCCAGCAGCCAAGATATTGTTGGGGGAGCCAAAAACATTCAGTACTTC	CASSQDIVGGAKNIQYF
TRBV9	TRBJ2-7	-	once	TGTGCCAGCAGCGTAGGTGGGGGGACCTACGAGCAGTACTTC	CASSVGGGTYEQYF
TRBV2	TRBJ1-2	-	-	TGTGCCAGCATGTTGGAGGAGCCTTTAAGCTATGGCTACACCTTC	CASMLEEPLSYGYTF
TRBV9	TRBJ1-5	TRBD1	-	TGTGCCAGCAGCTCGACAGGGAGCCCCTGGCAGCCCCAGCATTTT	CASSSTGSPWQPQHF
TRBV5-1	TRBJ1-6	-	-	TGCGCCAGCAGCTCCCAGACTGGGAGCTCCTATAATTCACCCCTCCACTTT	CASSSQTGSSYNSPLHF
TRBV20-1	TRBJ2-7	-	-	TGCAGTGCTTGGGACCTTTACGAGCAGTACTTC	CSAWDLYEQYF
TRBV6-2/TRBV6-3	TRBJ1-2	TRBD1	-	TGTGCCAGCAGTTCGACCGGGACAGGCGAGCCCGGTGGCTACACCTTC	CASSSTGTGEPGGYTF
TRBV6-1	TRBJ1-2	-	-	TGTGCCAGCAGTGAAGCGAACGGCAAATATGGCTACACCTTC	CASSEANGKYGYTF
TRBV5-1	TRBJ2-2	-	-	TGCGCCAGCAGCGAAGGGGGTATAAACACCGGGGAGCTGTTTTTT	CASSEGGINTGELFF
TRBV7-2	TRBJ2-2	-	-	TGTGCCAGCAGCTTCAAAGTGGCCACCGGGGAGCTGTTTTTT	CASSFKVATGELFF
TRBV7-3	TRBJ2-3	TRBD2	-	TGTGCCAGCAGCCCAGACCTACGGGAGGATTATACTAGCACAGATACGCAGTATTTT	CASSPDLREDYTSTDTQYF
TRBV5-1	TRBJ2-7	-	-	TGCGCCAGCAGCTTGGCCTTTAGGGGATCCAGCTCCTACGAGCAGTACTTC	CASSLAFRGSSSYEQYF
TRBV2	TRBJ1-6	TRBD1	-	TGTGCCAGCAGTACCCGACAGGGATATAATTCACCCCTCCACTTT	CASSTRQGYNSPLHF
TRBV12-5	TRBJ1-5	-	-	TGTGCTAGTGGTTGGGGGGGTGATCAGCCCCAGCATTTT	CASGWGGDQPQHF
TRBV9	TRBJ1-6	TRBD1	-	TGTGCCAGCAGCGTTGGACAGGGGGCGAATGATTCACCCCTCCACTTT	CASSVGQGANDSPLHF
TRBV6-6	TRBJ1-2	-	-	TGTGCCAGCAGTCCGGTGTTGGGGATGGGCGGCTACACCTTC	CASSPVLGMGGYTF
TRBV27	TRBJ1-4	-	-	TGTGCCAGCAAGGTTACGGCCACACTCAATGAAAAACTGTTTTTT	CASKVTATLNEKLFF
TRBV10-3	TRBJ1-1	-	once	TGTGCCATCAGTGAGTCCCGGGGAACTGAAGCTTTCTTT	CAISESRGTEAFF
TRBV19	TRBJ2-7	-	-	TGTGCCAGTAGTGAGGGAATGGCCCCCTACGAGCAGTACTTC	CASSEGMAPYEQYF
TRBV6-5	TRBJ1-3	TRBD1	-	TGTGCCAGCAGCGACAGGGGTCCTGGAAACACCATATATTTT	CASSDRGPGNTIYF
TRBV5-5	TRBJ1-5	-	-	TGTGCCAGCAGCATCGCAGGGCTTGGCAATCAGCCCCAGCATTTT	CASSIAGLGNQPQHF
TRBV28	TRBJ1-2	-	-	TGTGCCAGCAGTTTATTAGGCGGACAGCTCTATGGCTACACCTTC	CASSLLGGQLYGYTF
TRBV25-1	TRBJ1-1	-	once	TGTGCCAGCAGTGAGAACACTGAAGCTTTCTTT	CASSENTEAFF
TRBV5-1	TRBJ2-2	-	-	TGCGCCAGCAGCTTTGGCGGAGTAGACACCGGGGAGCTGTTTTTT	CASSFGGVDTGELFF
TRBV7-9	TRBJ1-6	TRBD1	-	TGTGCCAGCAGCTCAGACAGGGGAAATTCACCCCTCCACTTT	CASSSDRGNSPLHF
TRBV23-1	TRBJ2-5	TRBD1	-	TGCGCCAGCAGTATCCGCCCACAGGGGATCAAGGAGACCCAGTACTTC	CASSIRPQGIKETQYF
TRBV6-4	TRBJ2-3	-	-	TGTGCCAGCAGTGACTCCGGTAGCGCGGCGAAAGATACGCAGTATTTT	CASSDSGSAAKDTQYF
TRBV18	TRBJ2-3	TRBD2	-	TGTGCCAGCTCACCCGGACTAGCGGGGGGAGTTAGGTCAGATACGCAGTATTTT	CASSPGLAGGVRSDTQYF
TRBV11-3	TRBJ1-3	-	once	TGTGCCAGCAGCTCCCCCTCTGGAAACACCATATATTTT	CASSSPSGNTIYF
TRBV19	TRBJ1-1	TRBD1	-	TGTGCCTCAGGGAGACAGGGGAACATGAACACTGAAGCTTTCTTT	CASGRQGNMNTEAFF
TRBV4-1	TRBJ1-1	-	once	TGCGCCAGCAGCCAAGTTACGGGGGCTCTAGTTGAAGCTTTCTTT	CASSQVTGALVEAFF
TRBV6-5	TRBJ2-1	-	-	TGTGCCAGCAGTTACTCGCCCCCCCCAGGACATGAGCAGTTCTTC	CASSYSPPPGHEQFF
TRBV10-1	TRBJ1-1	-	-	TGCGCCAGCAGTGGTGCAGAGAACACTGAAGCTTTCTTT	CASSGAENTEAFF
TRBV11-2	TRBJ2-3	TRBD1	-	TGTGCCAGCAGCTCAGGACCGGGACAGGGAACAGATACGCAGTATTTT	CASSSGPGQGTDTQYF
TRBV7-8	TRBJ1-3	-	-	TGTGCCAGCAGCCTTCGACAGGTTGGAAACACCATATATTTT	CASSLRQVGNTIYF
TRBV11-3	TRBJ2-7	TRBD2	-	TGTGCCAGCAGCTTCGGTCTAGCGGGAACCTACGAGCAGTACTTC	CASSFGLAGTYEQYF
TRBV9	TRBJ2-2	-	-	TGTGCCAGCAGCGTAACCGGGGAGCTGTTTTTT	CASSVTGELFF
TRBV27	TRBJ2-3	TRBD2	-	TGTGCCAGCAGTTTTCGGCTAGCGGGGGGGAAGACAGATACGCAGTATTTT	CASSFRLAGGKTDTQYF
TRBV28	TRBJ2-7	-	-	TGTGCCCACCACAGGGATCCCTACGAGCAGTACTTC	CAHHRDPYEQYF
TRBV19	TRBJ1-5	-	-	TGTGCCAGTAGCCCCGTGGGGACACCAAGCAATCAGCCCCAGCATTTT	CASSPVGTPSNQPQHF
TRBV11-2	TRBJ1-6	TRBD1	-	TGTGCCAGCAGCTTCGGGACAGAATACGTCCTCCACTTT	CASSFGTEYVLHF
TRBV4-1	TRBJ2-1	-	-	TGCGCCAGCAGCCCCGCGAGTAGCTTCGACAATGAGCAGTTCTTC	CASSPASSFDNEQFF
TRBV5-1	TRBJ2-7	TRBD1	-	TGCGCCAGCAGCCCCGAGGGGGCCAGGATTTACGAGCAGTACTTC	CASSPEGARIYEQYF
TRBV18	TRBJ2-6	-	-	TGTGCCAGCTCACCAGAGGGGGCCAACGTCCTGACTTTC	CASSPEGANVLTF
TRBV12-3/TRBV12-4	TRBJ2-5	-	-	TGTGCCAGCAGCCGACAGGGAGGAGAGACCCAGTACTTC	CASSRQGGETQYF
TRBV11-3	TRBJ2-5	TRBD1	-	TGTGCCAGCAGCCGAAAAACCGGGACAGAGCAAGAGACCCAGTACTTC	CASSRKTGTEQETQYF
TRBV27	TRBJ2-5	TRBD1	-	TGTGCCAGCAGTCACCGACAGGGGTGGGAGACCCAGTACTTC	CASSHRQGWETQYF
TRBV5-6	TRBJ2-4	-	-	TGTGCCAGCAGCTCCCGGGAGTATGCCAAAAACATTCAGTACTTC	CASSSREYAKNIQYF
TRBV28	TRBJ2-7	-	-	TGTGCCAGCAGTTTAACAGGGAAAGAGCAGTACTTC	CASSLTGKEQYF
TRBV11-2	TRBJ1-5	-	few	TGTGCCAGCAGCACAATCGAGGATCAGCCCCAGCATTTT	CASSTIEDQPQHF
TRBV5-1	TRBJ2-7	TRBD1	-	TGCGCCAGCAGTTATGGACAGGGGGCCCTTTACGAGCAGTACTTC	CASSYGQGALYEQYF
TRBV10-3	TRBJ2-7	TRBD2	-	TGTGCCATCAGTTCCCCGGGACTAGCGGGAGGAACCGCCGTTTACGAGCAGTACTTC	CAISSPGLAGGTAVYEQYF
TRBV5-1	TRBJ2-7	TRBD1	-	TGCGCCAGCAGCTTCGGGGACAGGGCGTACGAGCAGTACTTC	CASSFGDRAYEQYF
TRBV6-5	TRBJ2-2	TRBD2	-	TGTGCCAGCAGTTACACACTAGCGAGCGGGGAGCTGTTTTTT	CASSYTLASGELFF